Below, one T cell receptor beta chain is given with its context. Its specificity is unknown. The germline V gene has CDR1 MDHEN and CDR2 SYDVKM. CDR3 length equals 16 residues. J was trimmed by 2 bases and V by 4 bases; bases with no gene match: 8. The source of the sample is a study of cytomegalovirus exposure and HLA in healthy donors. Overall study findings and caveats: According to the study, 160 or so TCR beta chains were cytomegalovirus-associated. Rarity marked most TCR sequences, yet some public TCRs occurred in many donors.

TCRdb's table, derived via immunoSEQ multiplex PCR, lists solely in-frame clones and lacks some. The sample contains 150,000 to 200,000 clones, about 81% of which appear only once. Sequenced: PBMCs. This sequence originates from a woman aged 25 to 39 in good health and CMV-seronegative. The chain employs TRBV28 and TRBJ2-7; 10 bases map to TRBD2. The CDR3 reads CASSSPASGGTYEQYF. DNA for the CDR3: TGTGCCAGCAGTTCCCCGGCTAGCGGGGGAACCTACGAGCAGTACTTC.